These 13 T cell receptor beta chains share one sample of origin, sequenced in a study of blood T cell repertoires in COVID-19. Assay: immunoSEQ multiplex PCR; the TCRdb copy retains only in-frame clones and omits some. The sample yields more than 300,000 clones, 90% seen once. The specimen was peripheral blood. The receptors derive from a woman in her thirties or forties with COVID-19, enrolled during active disease.

This chain joins TRBV7-9 and TRBJ1-3; TRBD1 agrees at 7 bases. The ends lost 5 bases at V and 8 bases at J; junction bases unmatched: 15. The CDR3 is 16 amino acids. Germline V gene lookup returns CDR1 SEHNR and CDR2 FQNEAQ (reference sequence). CDR3 sequence (DNA): TGTGCCAGCAGCCCGACAGGGACTTGGGGTGGGGACACCATATATTTT. This gives the protein CASSPTGTWGGDTIYF.

This chain uses TRBV5-4 with TRBJ2-7; 11 positions agree with TRBD2. V was pared by 4 bases and J by 6 bases, with 15 bases of the junction left unmatched. This CDR3 contains 17 residues. Germline V lookup: CDR1 SGHNT, CDR2 YYREEE (reference sequence). The CDR3 DNA follows: TGTGCCAGCAGCCTTAAGGGGACTAGCGGAATGCGTGGCGAGCAGTACTTC. Its protein product is CASSLKGTSGMRGEQYF.

The V and J genes are TRBV29-1 and TRBJ1-1, with D uncertain. In germline, CDR1 is SQVTM, CDR2 ANQGSEA. The CDR3 contains 11 residues. CDR3 bases: TGCGGTGGTCAGGTGAACACTGAAGCTTTCTTT. Translated, it gives CGGQVNTEAFF.

The chain joins TRBV6-5 to TRBJ1-3; 9 bases are shared with TRBD1. This CDR3 is 15 amino acids long. V lost 5 bases, J lost 2 bases, and 4 bases stayed unmatched. Germline loops: CDR1 MNHEY, CDR2 SVGAGI. The DNA for the CDR3 is TGTGCCAGCAGTCCACAGGGGGCTCCTGGAAACACCATATATTTT. Its protein is CASSPQGAPGNTIYF.

The V and J genes are TRBV9 and TRBJ2-1; 9 bases fit TRBD2. CDR3 length: 18 amino acids. Trimming at V came to 4 bases and at J to 4 bases, leaving 15 bases not matched to a gene. Germline-derived CDR1 and CDR2 are SGDLS and YYNGEE. The CDR3: CASSPSGRRLAGYNEQFF. The CDR3 nucleotides are TGTGCCAGCAGCCCCAGTGGAAGACGGCTAGCGGGGTACAATGAGCAGTTCTTC. Based on the CDR3 plus reference TRBV9 and TRBJ2-1, the full variable domain is DSGVTQTPKHLITATGQRVTLRCSPRSGDLSVYWYQQSLDQGLQFLIQYYNGEERAKGNILERFSAQQFPDLHSELNLSSLELGDSALYFCASSPSGRRLAGYNEQFFGPGTRLTVL.

The chain combines TRBV27 with TRBJ1-1; TRBD1 aligns across 8 bases. With 4 bases clipped from V and 5 bases from J, the junction kept 6 bases outside the gene matches. CDR3 length equals 14 residues. CDR1 and CDR2 (germline): MNHEY, SMNVEV (reference sequence). CDR3 DNA sequence: TGTGCCAGCAGTTCCGGACAGGGCTGGACTGAAGCTTTCTTT. Translation: CASSSGQGWTEAFF.

The chain recombines TRBV5-1 with TRBJ1-5, with D hard to call. Germline CDR1 SGHRS, CDR2 YFSETQ. V was cut by 0 bases and J by 1 base, with 8 bases left in between. The CDR3 is 15 residues long. CDR3 loop: CASSLGVQSNQPQHF. Written as DNA, the CDR3 is TGCGCCAGCAGCTTGGGAGTACAGAGCAATCAGCCCCAGCATTTT.

The V call is TRBV7-9, the J call TRBJ2-7, with 7 bases identical to TRBD1. There are 14 residues in the CDR3. J was trimmed by 4 bases and V by 4 bases; bases with no gene match: 7. Germline V gene data show CDR1 as SEHNR and CDR2 as FQNEAQ (reference sequence). For the CDR3, the DNA is TGTGCCAGCAGCTCGACAGGGAGAAGGTACGAGCAGTACTTC. Amino acids: CASSSTGRRYEQYF.

J is TRBJ2-1 and V is TRBV2; 12 bases agree with TRBD2. J was trimmed by 8 bases and V by 9 bases; bases with no gene match: 8. CDR1 is SNHLY and CDR2 is FYNNEI in the germline V gene. CDR3 size: 14 residues. CDR3 sequence: CASKLAGGWDEQFF. The CDR3 region has the DNA TGTGCCAGTAAACTAGCGGGAGGTTGGGATGAGCAGTTCTTC.

V usage is TRBV7-6 and J usage is TRBJ2-3; 12 bases fit TRBD2. Germline lookup yields CDR1 SGHVS and CDR2 FNYEAQ. V trimming: 4 bases; J trimming: 4 bases; junction bases outside the gene matches: 9. The CDR3 has 17 amino acids. CDR3 loop: CASSSTLAGGLPDTQYF. The CDR3 bases are TGTGCCAGCAGCTCCACCCTAGCGGGGGGGCTCCCAGATACGCAGTATTTT.

This rearrangement joins TRBV9 to TRBJ1-1; no reliable D call. V lost 4 bases, J lost 5 bases, and 12 bases lay in between. The CDR3 is 13 amino acids. Looked up from germline, CDR1 is SGDLS and CDR2 is YYNGEE. CDR3: CASSPGALTEAFF. The CDR3 coding sequence is TGTGCCAGCAGCCCGGGAGCTCTAACTGAAGCTTTCTTT.

This rearrangement joins TRBV6-2 or TRBV6-3 to TRBJ1-2, with 10 bases aligning to TRBD1. Germline-derived CDR1 and CDR2 are MNHEY and SVGEGT. The length of the CDR3 is 15 residues. V trimming: 4 bases; J trimming: 7 bases; junction bases outside the gene matches: 9. This CDR3 reads CASSSSTGGRRGYTF. In DNA form, the CDR3 reads TGTGCCAGCAGTTCCTCGACAGGGGGCCGGCGTGGCTACACCTTC.

The rearrangement joins TRBV6-5 to TRBJ2-5; 10 bases are a match to TRBD2. Germline CDR1 MNHEY, CDR2 SVGAGI. This CDR3 region has 16 residues. V was clipped by 2 bases and J by 2 bases; unmatched bases: 5. CDR3 sequence reads: CASSYQLAGLQETQYF. The CDR3 region has the DNA TGTGCCAGCAGTTACCAACTAGCGGGGTTACAAGAGACCCAGTACTTC.